The rows below give T cell receptor beta chains drawn from one sample of a study of vaccination and CD4 T cells after COVID-19. The antigens for these receptors are not known. TCRdb processed the PCR reads anew with MiXCR; each CDR3 protein has one entry. Seen here are 15,000 to 20,000 distinct CDR3 sequences, roughly half observed once, and the top ten hold roughly 13%. The sequencing used CD4+ T cells from blood, cultured in vitro, collected about 7 months after SARS-CoV-2 vaccination. The receptors shown here come from a human donor who had recovered from COVID-19. CDR3s include the opening cysteine and the closing phenylalanine or tryptophan. The order of the fields is D gene, V gene, J gene, clone size, CDR3 DNA, CDR3 protein. The D gene is left open where the match is weak. Size tells how often a clone was seen (once, few, many) or the class of an expanded clone, and some rows leave it out.

TRBD1	TRBV20-1	TRBJ1-6	-	TGCAGTGCTAGATGGGCCAGGGGGGATTCACCCCTCCACTTT	CSARWARGDSPLHF
TRBD2	TRBV10-3	TRBJ2-3	few	TGTGCCGGGAAGTTAGGTGCGGGGGAGGATACGCAGTATTTT	CAGKLGAGEDTQYF
-	TRBV2	TRBJ1-6	-	TGTGCCAGCAGTGTGGGGGGGACTAATTCACCCCTCCACTTT	CASSVGGTNSPLHF
-	TRBV10-3	TRBJ1-5	-	TGTGCCATCAGAGACAGTCTCAATCAGCCCCAGCATTTT	CAIRDSLNQPQHF
-	TRBV20-1	TRBJ2-5	-	TGCAGTGCCGTCACACAGGGAGCGGAGACCCAGTACTTC	CSAVTQGAETQYF
-	TRBV20-1	TRBJ2-3	few	TGCAGTGCTGTGACTAGGGCCGATACGCAGTATTTT	CSAVTRADTQYF
TRBD2	TRBV29-1	TRBJ2-1	once	TGCAGCGTTGCAGGGACTAGCGGGGGGAGGGATGAGCAGTTCTTC	CSVAGTSGGRDEQFF
-	TRBV2	TRBJ2-5	-	TGTGCCAGCACCGAAGGGATACAAGAGACCCAGTACTTC	CASTEGIQETQYF
-	TRBV6-1	TRBJ2-7	-	TGTGCCAGCAGTCAGACTAGAGGGGGGATTTGGCGATACGAGCAGTACTTC	CASSQTRGGIWRYEQYF
-	TRBV7-9	TRBJ2-5	few	TGTGCCAGCAGCTTAGCGGGGGGCCAAGAGACCCAGTACTTC	CASSLAGGQETQYF
TRBD2	TRBV7-2	TRBJ2-7	-	TGTGCCAGCAGGGTTACCGGGACTAGCGGCTACGAGCAGTACTTC	CASRVTGTSGYEQYF
-	TRBV7-2	TRBJ1-2	few	TGTGCCAGCAGCTTAGACGTGGGGTTCTATGGCTACACCTTC	CASSLDVGFYGYTF
TRBD2	TRBV7-9	TRBJ2-1	-	TGTGCCAGCAGCCCCCGCGCGCGGGAGGGCTATGAGCAGTTCTTC	CASSPRAREGYEQFF
-	TRBV20-1	TRBJ1-1	-	TGCAGTGCTAGAGATTACAGGGTCACTGAAGCTTTCTTT	CSARDYRVTEAFF
TRBD2	TRBV7-6	TRBJ2-3	few	TGTGCCAGCAGCTTAGCGGGGACTAGCGGTACAGATACGCAGTATTTT	CASSLAGTSGTDTQYF
TRBD2	TRBV7-2	TRBJ2-3	-	TGTGCCAGCAGCTTCCCCACTCCTAGCGGGAGGAACCTCCGCACAGCAATGGATACGCAGTATTTT	CASSFPTPSGRNLRTAMDTQYF
TRBD2	TRBV5-8	TRBJ2-5	-	TGTGCCAGCAGCTATCCGGGACTAGCGGGGGGGCCGTTAGAGACCCAGTACTTC	CASSYPGLAGGPLETQYF
-	TRBV20-1	TRBJ2-1	-	TGCAGTGCTAGAGCAGTAGGTAGTGAGCAGTTCTTC	CSARAVGSEQFF
TRBD1	TRBV2	TRBJ1-2	few	TGTGCCAGCAGTCCCACGGTCAGGACAGGGGTGTATAACTATGGCTACACCTTC	CASSPTVRTGVYNYGYTF
-	TRBV20-1	TRBJ1-4	-	TGCAGTGCTTTGAACTGGGGAGATGAAAAACTGTTTTTT	CSALNWGDEKLFF
-	TRBV20-1	TRBJ2-2	-	TGCAGTGCTAGAGCCCACCTACCCGCGAACACCGGGGAGCTGTTTTTT	CSARAHLPANTGELFF
TRBD1	TRBV25-1	TRBJ1-2	once	TGTGCCAGCAGATCCACCGGGACAGGAAATGGAAATGGCTACACCTTC	CASRSTGTGNGNGYTF
-	TRBV20-1	TRBJ2-3	-	TGCAGTGCTAGAGTACGAACCGGTAGCACAGATACGCAGTATTTT	CSARVRTGSTDTQYF
-	TRBV10-1	TRBJ1-5	few	TGCGCCAGCAGTGCGGCAAATAATCAGCCCCAGCATTTT	CASSAANNQPQHF
TRBD1	TRBV29-1	TRBJ2-5	-	TGCAGCGTGGAGACAGGGGGCGGAGAGACCCAGTACTTC	CSVETGGGETQYF
-	TRBV11-2	TRBJ2-7	-	TGTGCCAGCAGCTTAGGGATAACCGAGCAGTACTTC	CASSLGITEQYF
-	TRBV10-3	TRBJ2-3	-	TGTGCCATCGGTCCTAGCGACGGTACAGATACGCAGTATTTT	CAIGPSDGTDTQYF
-	TRBV20-1	TRBJ2-5	-	TGCAGTGCGGAGGTCTTCGGCCACCTCCAAGAGACCCAGTACTTC	CSAEVFGHLQETQYF
TRBD2	TRBV7-2	TRBJ2-1	few	TGTGCCAGCAGCTTCGAGCGGGGGGATAACAATGAGCAGTTCTTC	CASSFERGDNNEQFF
-	TRBV7-8	TRBJ2-2	-	TGTGCCAGCAGCATACAGGGGAACACCGGGGAGCTGTTTTTT	CASSIQGNTGELFF
-	TRBV20-1	TRBJ2-7	-	TGCAGTGCTAGTGCGGGACCTACTTACGAGCAGTACTTC	CSASAGPTYEQYF
-	TRBV20-1	TRBJ2-3	-	TGCAGTGCTAGACGAGCCCGACGGTGGGGTACTAGCACAGATACGCAGTATTTT	CSARRARRWGTSTDTQYF
TRBD1	TRBV5-1	TRBJ2-5	-	TGCGCCAGCAGCATTGGGACAGGGGTTGAGACCCAGTACTTC	CASSIGTGVETQYF
-	TRBV11-2	TRBJ2-5	-	TGTGCCAGCAGCTTAACTCCGAGGCAAGAGACCCAGTACTTC	CASSLTPRQETQYF
-	TRBV7-2	TRBJ2-7	-	TGTGCCAGCAGGAACGGGGGTTCGGGGGTAGTAAACGAGCAGTACTTC	CASRNGGSGVVNEQYF
TRBD2	TRBV20-1	TRBJ2-3	medium-sized	TGCAGTGCAGGACTAGCGGGGGCCTCTAGCACAGATACGCAGTATTTT	CSAGLAGASSTDTQYF
-	TRBV7-2	TRBJ2-3	few	TGTGCCAGCAGTCGACTAGGCCCCACAGATACGCAGTATTTT	CASSRLGPTDTQYF
-	TRBV19	TRBJ1-5	-	TGTGCCAGTATGCGACCGGGACATTACGATACTCAGCCCCAGCATTTT	CASMRPGHYDTQPQHF
-	TRBV20-1	TRBJ2-5	-	TGCAGTGCTTTGGGGGGTTACCAAGAGACCCAGTGCTTC	CSALGGYQETQCF
TRBD1	TRBV15	TRBJ1-5	medium-sized	TGTGCCACCAGCAGTGGTAGGGACAGCGATAGCAATCAGCCCCAGCATTTT	CATSSGRDSDSNQPQHF
TRBD2	TRBV10-3	TRBJ2-5	-	TGTGCCATCAGTGAGTCGATGGGGACTAGCGGGGGACAAGAGACCCAGTACTTC	CAISESMGTSGGQETQYF
TRBD2	TRBV6-1	TRBJ2-7	-	TGTGCCAGCAGCCGGACTAGCTCGAGCTCCTACGAGCAGTACTTC	CASSRTSSSSYEQYF